The source of this T cell receptor beta chain is a study of T cells in Graves' hyperthyroidism and ophthalmopathy. Study-level results: Within blood appeared most thyroid clonotypes that had expanded above 0.001.

This clonotype has at least ten counts. Antigen unknown. This CDR3 is built from 13 residues. Germline CDR1 GTSNPN, CDR2 SVGIG (reference sequence). V lost 5 bases, J lost 8 bases, and 18 bases lay in between. RNA transcripts were the template for amplifying TCR beta CDR3 regions. HTBI primers were employed in a first-round RT-PCR of the TCR CDR3. TCRdb passed the multiplex PCR reads through MiXCR, listing each CDR3 protein once. The sample has under 450,000 distinct CDR3 sequences, 13% seen once. The receptor was derived from a man younger than 45 with Graves' hyperthyroidism that later progressed to Graves' ophthalmopathy. The rearrangement uses TRBV30 and TRBJ1-2; a possible D gene is TRBD1 (5 bases). Material: blood. CDR3 residues: CAWSFGGDLGYTF. Here the CDR3 DNA reads TGTGCCTGGTCATTTGGGGGAGATTTGGGCTACACCTTC.